One sample yielded the 8 T cell receptor beta chains listed below, sequenced in a study of T cells in Graves' hyperthyroidism and ophthalmopathy. There were TCR beta CDR3 regions amplified from RNA transcripts. A first-round RT-PCR of the TCR CDR3 used the HTBI primer set. TCRdb fed the multiplex PCR reads into MiXCR, producing one record per CDR3 protein. The sample lists over 300,000 distinct CDR3 sequences; approximately 13% were seen once. The sequenced material came from blood. The receptors here all came from a woman aged 40-49 years with Graves' ophthalmopathy.

The sample holds many counts of this clonotype. The chain recombines TRBV12-3 or TRBV12-4 with TRBJ2-2, with D possibly matching TRBD1 (5 bases). The CDR3 sequence is 12 residues long. V lost 6 bases and J 7 bases, leaving 9 bases between the germline ends. The CDR3 sequence is CASRPDIGELFF. CDR3 nucleotides: TGTGCCAGCAGGCCGGACATCGGGGAGCTGTTTTTT.

This clonotype was recorded at least ten times. The chain couples TRBV28 to TRBJ1-1, with 9 bases matching TRBD1. The CDR3 runs 13 residues. With V trimmed by 6 bases and J by 11 bases, 10 bases remained unmatched. The V gene's germline CDR1 is MDHEN and CDR2 SYDVKM. The DNA of the CDR3 is TGTGCCAGCAGCGAACAGGGGGCTAAGGGGGCTTTCTTT. Protein sequence: CASSEQGAKGAFF.

This clonotype was counted at least ten times. The rearrangement links TRBV7-2 to TRBJ2-5; 10 nucleotides agree with TRBD2. This CDR3 contains 17 residues. V lost 5 bases, J lost 5 bases, and 14 bases stayed unmatched. The germline gives CDR1 SGHTA, CDR2 FQGNSA. The CDR3 DNA reads as TGTGCCAGCAGCCTCCGGGGTGATAGCGGGGGGTGGGAGACCCAGTACTTC. It codes for CASSLRGDSGGWETQYF.

There are many counts of this clonotype. The chain links TRBV7-9 to TRBJ2-2; the D gene is possibly TRBD2 (5 bases). This CDR3 is 13 amino acids long. Germline assignment: CDR1 SEHNR and CDR2 FQNEAQ (reference sequence). V lost 4 bases, J lost 4 bases, and 7 bases lay in between. DNA for the CDR3: TGTGCCAGCAGCTACGGAGGCACCGGGGAGCTGTTTTTT. As protein: CASSYGGTGELFF.

This clonotype showed up many times. CDR3 sequence: CASSPTGLNEKLFF. CDR3 coding DNA: TGTGCCAGCAGCCCGACAGGACTTAATGAAAAACTGTTTTTT. The rearrangement uses TRBV7-8 and TRBJ1-4; possibly TRBD1 for D (6 bases). Trimming stripped 5 bases from V and 4 bases from J, with 11 bases between. Germline assignment: CDR1 SGHVS and CDR2 FQNEAQ. The CDR3 sequence is 14 residues long.

This clonotype appeared many times. The V call is TRBV7-8, the J call TRBJ2-1; 7 nucleotides align to TRBD1. Per germline, CDR1 SGHVS and CDR2 FQNEAQ. CDR3 length: 16 amino acids. V was clipped by 5 bases and J by 7 bases; unmatched bases: 14. The CDR3 here is CASSLNDRVFRNEQFF. In DNA, the CDR3 is TGTGCCAGCAGCCTAAACGACAGGGTGTTTAGGAATGAGCAGTTCTTC.

This chain joins TRBV20-1 and TRBJ2-2; possibly TRBD1 for D (5 bases). V gave up 7 bases and J gave up 6 bases, with 12 bases separating them. The CDR3 has 12 residues. Per germline, CDR1 DFQATT and CDR2 SNEGSKA (reference sequence). The CDR3 region has the DNA TGCAGTGGAAGAGCAGGGCCCGGGGAGCTGTTTTTT. It encodes CSGRAGPGELFF.

This chain links TRBV18 with TRBJ2-3, with 11 bases that match TRBD1. Germline CDR1 and CDR2: KGHSH and LQKENI. J lost 2 bases, V lost 2 bases, and 3 bases had no gene match. This CDR3 comprises 16 residues. The CDR3 nucleotides are TGTGCCAGCTCACCAACGGGACAGGGGGTCACAGATACGCAGTATTTT. Translated, it gives CASSPTGQGVTDTQYF.